The rows below give T cell receptor beta chains drawn from one sample of a study of regulatory T cells in long-lasting Graves disease. From the multiplex PCR reads, TCRdb called clonotypes with MiXCR, one entry per CDR3 protein. This table holds under 450,000 distinct CDR3 sequences, about a quarter found once. Specimen: peripheral blood mononuclear cells (PBMCs), collected when the disease was refractory, from a patient treated with antithyroid drugs. Receptor source: a female donor with Graves disease. CDR3s include the opening cysteine and the closing phenylalanine or tryptophan. D genes are given only for firm matches. Only some rows state a clone size, as once, few, many or a class for expanded clones.

V gene: TRBV19
D gene: NA
clone size: NA
J gene: TRBJ1-5
CDR3 protein: CASSIEGRSSPQHF
CDR3 DNA: TGTGCCAGTAGTATAGAGGGACGCTCATCGCCCCAGCATTTT

V gene: TRBV6-5
D gene: TRBD1
clone size: NA
J gene: TRBJ1-5
CDR3 protein: CASSSGQGAQYGQPQHF
CDR3 DNA: TGTGCCAGCAGTTCGGGACAGGGGGCCCAATATGGACAGCCCCAGCATTTT

V gene: TRBV19
D gene: NA
clone size: few
J gene: TRBJ1-5
CDR3 protein: CASSVQGGFQPQHF
CDR3 DNA: TGTGCCAGTAGTGTACAGGGCGGGTTTCAGCCCCAGCATTTT

V gene: TRBV24-1
D gene: NA
clone size: many
J gene: TRBJ1-2
CDR3 protein: CATSAGLGYGYTF
CDR3 DNA: TGTGCCACCAGTGCGGGTTTGGGCTATGGCTACACCTTC

V gene: TRBV30
D gene: NA
clone size: NA
J gene: TRBJ2-2
CDR3 protein: CAWSAGQNTGELFF
CDR3 DNA: TGTGCCTGGAGCGCCGGACAGAACACCGGGGAGCTGTTTTTT

V gene: TRBV7-2
D gene: NA
clone size: NA
J gene: TRBJ2-7
CDR3 protein: CASSSEFGTKSSYEQYF
CDR3 DNA: TGTGCCAGCAGCTCAGAATTCGGGACAAAAAGCTCCTACGAGCAGTACTTC

V gene: TRBV30
D gene: NA
clone size: NA
J gene: TRBJ1-3
CDR3 protein: CAWSVGNSGNTIYF
CDR3 DNA: TGTGCCTGGAGTGTGGGAAACTCTGGAAACACCATATATTTT

V gene: TRBV2
D gene: NA
clone size: many
J gene: TRBJ1-1
CDR3 protein: CASSLDRDTEAFF
CDR3 DNA: TGTGCCAGCAGCTTAGATAGGGACACTGAAGCTTTCTTT

V gene: TRBV10-3
D gene: NA
clone size: many
J gene: TRBJ1-1
CDR3 protein: CAISEDVQRTEAFF
CDR3 DNA: TGTGCCATCAGTGAGGACGTCCAAAGGACTGAAGCTTTCTTT

V gene: TRBV20-1
D gene: NA
clone size: few
J gene: TRBJ1-2
CDR3 protein: CSARDPGVRNYGYTF
CDR3 DNA: TGCAGTGCTAGAGATCCCGGTGTGAGGAACTATGGCTACACCTTC

V gene: TRBV3-1
D gene: TRBD1
clone size: NA
J gene: TRBJ1-2
CDR3 protein: CASSLRQGPYGYTF
CDR3 DNA: TGTGCCAGCAGCTTGCGACAGGGTCCCTATGGCTACACCTTC

V gene: TRBV16
D gene: NA
clone size: NA
J gene: TRBJ2-5
CDR3 protein: CASSQSPGNQETQYF
CDR3 DNA: TGTGCCAGCAGCCAATCGCCGGGAAATCAAGAGACCCAGTACTTC

V gene: TRBV7-9
D gene: TRBD1
clone size: many
J gene: TRBJ1-3
CDR3 protein: CASSPPTGVGNTIYF
CDR3 DNA: TGTGCCAGCAGCCCACCGACAGGGGTTGGAAACACCATATATTTT

V gene: TRBV7-3
D gene: NA
clone size: NA
J gene: TRBJ1-2
CDR3 protein: CASSLGGIYGYTF
CDR3 DNA: TGTGCCAGCAGCTTAGGGGGCATCTATGGCTACACCTTC

V gene: TRBV7-2
D gene: TRBD1
clone size: NA
J gene: TRBJ2-2
CDR3 protein: CASRESGGYVGELFF
CDR3 DNA: TGTGCCAGCAGAGAATCAGGGGGATACGTCGGGGAGCTGTTTTTT

V gene: TRBV6-2/TRBV6-3
D gene: TRBD1
clone size: many
J gene: TRBJ2-7
CDR3 protein: CASSNSGGREQYF
CDR3 DNA: TGTGCCAGCAGTAACTCAGGGGGACGCGAGCAGTACTTC

V gene: TRBV4-1
D gene: TRBD2
clone size: NA
J gene: TRBJ2-5
CDR3 protein: CASSQGTSGRATETQYF
CDR3 DNA: TGCGCCAGCAGCCAAGGGACTAGCGGGAGGGCGACGGAGACCCAGTACTTC

V gene: TRBV20-1
D gene: TRBD2
clone size: few
J gene: TRBJ2-7
CDR3 protein: CSAQLGEAGLSYEQYF
CDR3 DNA: TGCAGTGCCCAACTGGGCGAAGCGGGACTCTCCTACGAGCAGTACTTC

V gene: TRBV3-1
D gene: NA
clone size: many
J gene: TRBJ1-1
CDR3 protein: CASSQPLNTEAFF
CDR3 DNA: TGTGCCAGCAGCCAACCACTTAACACTGAAGCTTTCTTT

V gene: TRBV7-9
D gene: NA
clone size: NA
J gene: TRBJ2-7
CDR3 protein: CASSLGGNGLYEQYF
CDR3 DNA: TGTGCCAGCAGCTTAGGGGGAAATGGTCTCTACGAGCAGTACTTC

V gene: TRBV9
D gene: NA
clone size: many
J gene: TRBJ1-2
CDR3 protein: CASSVDNYGYTF
CDR3 DNA: TGTGCCAGCAGCGTGGACAACTATGGCTACACCTTC

V gene: TRBV12-3/TRBV12-4
D gene: TRBD1
clone size: NA
J gene: TRBJ1-4
CDR3 protein: CASSPDRENEKLFF
CDR3 DNA: TGTGCCAGCAGCCCGGACAGGGAAAACGAAAAACTGTTTTTT

V gene: TRBV27
D gene: NA
clone size: NA
J gene: TRBJ2-2
CDR3 protein: CASSLFGVANTGELFF
CDR3 DNA: TGTGCCAGCAGTTTATTCGGGGTCGCGAACACCGGGGAGCTGTTTTTT

V gene: TRBV19
D gene: TRBD2
clone size: NA
J gene: TRBJ2-1
CDR3 protein: CASTSGTSGSNEQFF
CDR3 DNA: TGTGCCAGTACATCGGGGACTAGCGGGAGCAATGAGCAGTTCTTC

V gene: TRBV2
D gene: TRBD2
clone size: NA
J gene: TRBJ2-3
CDR3 protein: CASSLTSGRTDTQYF
CDR3 DNA: TGTGCCAGCAGTCTTACTAGCGGGCGCACAGATACGCAGTATTTT

V gene: TRBV2
D gene: NA
clone size: many
J gene: TRBJ1-6
CDR3 protein: CASSETSAGSLFHSPLHF
CDR3 DNA: TGTGCCAGCAGTGAAACATCGGCCGGGTCCTTATTTCATTCACCCCTCCACTTT

V gene: TRBV19
D gene: TRBD2
clone size: NA
J gene: TRBJ2-2
CDR3 protein: CASRREPGELFF
CDR3 DNA: TGTGCCAGTAGGCGGGAGCCCGGGGAGCTGTTTTTT

V gene: TRBV7-8
D gene: NA
clone size: NA
J gene: TRBJ1-6
CDR3 protein: CASSPNPQGWNSPLHF
CDR3 DNA: TGTGCCAGCAGCCCCAACCCACAGGGTTGGAATTCACCCCTCCACTTT

V gene: TRBV7-9
D gene: TRBD2
clone size: NA
J gene: TRBJ2-5
CDR3 protein: CASTVSSGGVGGTQYF
CDR3 DNA: TGTGCCAGCACCGTCTCTAGCGGGGGCGTTGGTGGGACCCAGTACTTC

V gene: TRBV6-1
D gene: TRBD1
clone size: NA
J gene: TRBJ2-5
CDR3 protein: CASNNKRQGSAQYF
CDR3 DNA: TGTGCCAGCAACAATAAGCGACAGGGCTCAGCCCAGTACTTC

V gene: TRBV27
D gene: NA
clone size: few
J gene: TRBJ1-2
CDR3 protein: CASSLSIANYGYTF
CDR3 DNA: TGTGCCAGCAGTTTATCGATCGCTAACTATGGCTACACCTTC

V gene: TRBV28
D gene: NA
clone size: many
J gene: TRBJ1-1
CDR3 protein: CASFREYTEAFF
CDR3 DNA: TGTGCCAGCTTCAGGGAATACACTGAAGCTTTCTTT

V gene: TRBV5-6
D gene: NA
clone size: NA
J gene: TRBJ1-5
CDR3 protein: CASSLRGRFLPQHF
CDR3 DNA: TGTGCCAGCAGCTTGCGGGGAAGATTTTTGCCCCAGCATTTT

V gene: TRBV7-9
D gene: NA
clone size: NA
J gene: TRBJ2-7
CDR3 protein: CASSLATGFPSYEQYF
CDR3 DNA: TGTGCCAGCAGCTTAGCTACAGGGTTTCCCTCCTACGAGCAGTACTTC

V gene: TRBV5-1
D gene: NA
clone size: NA
J gene: TRBJ1-6
CDR3 protein: CASVRAGAPNSPLHF
CDR3 DNA: TGCGCCAGCGTAAGGGCGGGAGCCCCGAATTCACCCCTCCACTTT

V gene: TRBV20-1
D gene: NA
clone size: many
J gene: TRBJ2-7
CDR3 protein: CSARVETGYEQYF
CDR3 DNA: TGCAGTGCTAGGGTGGAGACAGGCTACGAGCAGTACTTC

V gene: TRBV28
D gene: TRBD1
clone size: few
J gene: TRBJ2-4
CDR3 protein: CASSLGRRDRRLIAKNIQYF
CDR3 DNA: TGTGCCAGCAGTTTGGGGCGGCGGGACAGGAGGTTAATAGCCAAAAACATTCAGTACTTC

V gene: TRBV6-4
D gene: TRBD2
clone size: few
J gene: TRBJ2-5
CDR3 protein: CASSTNSGSQETQYF
CDR3 DNA: TGTGCCAGCTCTACAAATAGCGGGTCCCAAGAGACCCAGTACTTC

V gene: TRBV18
D gene: NA
clone size: few
J gene: TRBJ2-5
CDR3 protein: CASSPLRDTRHETQYF
CDR3 DNA: TGTGCCAGCTCACCACTAAGGGACACCCGTCATGAGACCCAGTACTTC

V gene: TRBV10-3
D gene: TRBD1
clone size: many
J gene: TRBJ1-2
CDR3 protein: CAISGTGRGYGYTF
CDR3 DNA: TGTGCCATCAGCGGGACAGGGAGAGGCTATGGCTACACCTTC

V gene: TRBV5-1
D gene: NA
clone size: NA
J gene: TRBJ1-1
CDR3 protein: CASSWQEGETEAFF
CDR3 DNA: TGCGCCAGCAGCTGGCAGGAGGGTGAAACTGAAGCTTTCTTT

V gene: TRBV6-1
D gene: NA
clone size: NA
J gene: TRBJ1-3
CDR3 protein: CASRQQVYSGNTIYF
CDR3 DNA: TGTGCCAGCAGGCAACAGGTTTACTCTGGAAACACCATATATTTT

V gene: TRBV7-9
D gene: NA
clone size: NA
J gene: TRBJ2-7
CDR3 protein: CATQDGTTNYEQYF
CDR3 DNA: TGTGCCACACAGGATGGGACGACCAACTACGAGCAGTACTTC

V gene: TRBV18
D gene: TRBD1
clone size: few
J gene: TRBJ1-1
CDR3 protein: CASSPPTGSNTEAFF
CDR3 DNA: TGTGCCAGCTCACCACCGACAGGGTCGAACACTGAAGCTTTCTTT